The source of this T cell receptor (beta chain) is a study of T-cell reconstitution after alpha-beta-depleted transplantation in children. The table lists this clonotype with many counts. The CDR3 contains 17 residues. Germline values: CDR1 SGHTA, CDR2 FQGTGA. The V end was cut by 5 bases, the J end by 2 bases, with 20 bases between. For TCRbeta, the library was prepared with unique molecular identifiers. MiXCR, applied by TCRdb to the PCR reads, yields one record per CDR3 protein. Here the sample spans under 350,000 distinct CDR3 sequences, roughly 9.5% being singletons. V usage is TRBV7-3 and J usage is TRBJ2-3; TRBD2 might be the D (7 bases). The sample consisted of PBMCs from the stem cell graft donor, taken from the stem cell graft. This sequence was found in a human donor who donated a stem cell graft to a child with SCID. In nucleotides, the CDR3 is TGTGCCAGCAGCACCCGAGGGGGGGCATATCCCACAGATACGCAGTATTTT. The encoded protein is CASSTRGGAYPTDTQYF.